This TCR beta chain was sequenced during a study of T-cell memory formation after mild COVID-19 (TCRdb year 2021). Regarding the study in general: TCR sequence clusters from the two donors were found to be largely donor specific. The cohort was made up of two young adult volunteers, one female and one male, who were previously healthy. In a couple of donors, T-cell clones that expanded and contracted after mild COVID-19 were tracked by sequencing TCRalpha and TCRbeta repertoires over time. The investigation overall reported the following: Contracting CD4+ clones were found mainly in CM and EM memory subsets, while CD8+ clones were enriched in EMRA. Clones contracting from day 15 to 85 had balanced CD4/CD8 phenotypes, while a second wave expanding from day 15 to 37 was biased towards CD4+. Some responding clones were detected in pre-infection memory, suggesting pre-existing cross-reactive memory T cells joined the SARS-CoV-2 response. SARS-CoV-2 specificity of the second-wave clones peaking on day 37 was not confirmed. The study included only a couple of mild cases, and larger cohorts that include severe cases with pre-infection samples were judged to be necessary.

To note about this clonotype: Its antigen target is currently unknown. Per-nucleotide qualities are absent, and no much larger clonotype sits a single base away.

These reads were obtained on an Illumina NovaSeq 6000. TCRalpha and TCRbeta cDNA libraries were constructed by 5'RACE with constant-segment primers, with sample barcodes and unique molecular identifiers being introduced. Trizol reagent was used to extract RNA from every sample. Libraries were amplified in two PCR steps, with a second sample barcode and Illumina TruSeq adapters added in the second step. Libraries were sequenced on an Illumina NovaSeq with 2 x 150 bp paired-end reads. Turning to the authors' computational methods: Demultiplexing of reads and collapsing into UMI-guided consensus sequences were performed with migec v1.2.7. Using mixcr v2.1.11, UMI consensuses were aligned to TRA and TRB V and J templates and then assembled into clonotypes. Expanded or contracted clonotypes were those called significant by both edgeR and NoisET, with noise models trained on biological replicates. edgeR calls used a false discovery rate-adjusted p below 0.01 and a log2 fold-change threshold of 1. As an exploratory analysis of dynamics, max-normalized trajectories of the 1000 most abundant clonotypes were examined with PCA combined with hierarchical clustering. Separately sequenced CD4+ and CD8+ repertoires were used to assign the CD4 or CD8 phenotype of responding clones. Using fastp at Q25 and MiXCR, TCRdb reprocessed the public reads and kept productive beta chains. Each record represents a unique CDR3 protein, reported with the most common genes and DNA among its rows. The V and J calls were not made by the authors but by TCRdb's processing. For this sample there are 350,000 or so distinct CDR3 sequences; 20% to 25% appear just once. 21% of the sample is taken by the ten largest.

CDR1 and CDR2, per the germline V gene (reference sequence), are DFQATT and SNEGSKA. V loses 2 bases of germline sequence and J loses 0 bases, and the interval between the two ends is 17 bases. The cysteine opens and the phenylalanine closes a CDR3 of 16 amino acids. Only the CDR3 DNA is retained, 48 bases long and in frame from the first base. Ficoll-Paque density gradient centrifugation was the method used to isolate PBMCs. Sequenced input: PBMCs or a T cell subset sorted from them (not recorded which). The chain employs TRBV20-1 and TRBJ2-7, with no confident D gene call. The TCR comes from a man younger than 35 who had mild COVID-19 (a few samples of this study predate the infection). The sample titles of this study are shuffled in the database, so cell type and time point are left out; the donor was told from shared clones. Read as DNA, the sequence is TGCAGTGCTAGACTCCGGACGGGCCGCCTCTCCTACGAGCAGTACTTC. This encodes CSARLRTGRLSYEQYF.